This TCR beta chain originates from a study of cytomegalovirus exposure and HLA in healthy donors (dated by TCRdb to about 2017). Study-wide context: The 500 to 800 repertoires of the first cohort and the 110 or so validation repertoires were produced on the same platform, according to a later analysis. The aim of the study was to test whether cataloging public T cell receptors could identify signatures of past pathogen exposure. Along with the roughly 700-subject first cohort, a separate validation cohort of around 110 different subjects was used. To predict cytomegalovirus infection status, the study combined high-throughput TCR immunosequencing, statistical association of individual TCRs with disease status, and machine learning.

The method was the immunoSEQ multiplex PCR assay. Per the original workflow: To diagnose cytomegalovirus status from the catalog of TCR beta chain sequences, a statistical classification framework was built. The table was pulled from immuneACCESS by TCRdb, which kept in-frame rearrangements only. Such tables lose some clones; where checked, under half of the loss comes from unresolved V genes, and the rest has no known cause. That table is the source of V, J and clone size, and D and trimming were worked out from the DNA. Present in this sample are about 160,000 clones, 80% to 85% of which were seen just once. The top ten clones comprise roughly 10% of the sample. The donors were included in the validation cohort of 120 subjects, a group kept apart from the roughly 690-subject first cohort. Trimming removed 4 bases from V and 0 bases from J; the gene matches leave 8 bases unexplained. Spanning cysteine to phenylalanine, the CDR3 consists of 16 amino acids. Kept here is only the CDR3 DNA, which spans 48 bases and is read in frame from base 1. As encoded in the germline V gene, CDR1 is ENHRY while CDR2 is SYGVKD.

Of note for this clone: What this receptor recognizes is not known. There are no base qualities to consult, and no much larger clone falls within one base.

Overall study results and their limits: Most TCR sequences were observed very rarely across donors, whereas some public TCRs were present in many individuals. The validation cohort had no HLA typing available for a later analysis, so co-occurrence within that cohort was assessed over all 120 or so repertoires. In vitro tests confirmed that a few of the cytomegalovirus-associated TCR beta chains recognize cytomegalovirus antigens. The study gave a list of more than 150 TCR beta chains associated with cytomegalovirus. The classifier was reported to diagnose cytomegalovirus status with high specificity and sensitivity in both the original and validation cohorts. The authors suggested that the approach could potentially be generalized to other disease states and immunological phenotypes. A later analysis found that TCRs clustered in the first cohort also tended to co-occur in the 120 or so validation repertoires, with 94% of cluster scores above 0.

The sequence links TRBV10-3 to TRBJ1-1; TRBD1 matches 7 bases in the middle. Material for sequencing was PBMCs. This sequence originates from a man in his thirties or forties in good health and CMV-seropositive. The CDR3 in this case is CAISGDSPFMNTEAFF. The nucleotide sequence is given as TGTGCCATCAGTGGGGACAGTCCCTTCATGAACACTGAAGCTTTCTTT.